This T cell receptor beta chain stems from a study of T-cell memory formation after mild COVID-19. Note on this clonotype: Its antigen remains unidentified.

After 5'RACE with constant-segment primers, TCR alpha and TCR beta cDNA libraries carrying sample barcodes and UMIs were obtained. TCRdb used MiXCR to reprocess the 5' RACE reads, holding one entry per CDR3 protein. The sample carries hundreds of thousands of distinct CDR3 sequences, approximately 20% recorded once. Study results and limitations: CD4+ clones that contracted lay mainly in CM and EM; CD8+ ones lay in EMRA.

The TCR comes from an adult woman who had mild COVID-19 (a few samples of this study predate the infection). Cell type and time point are not known. Sequences were obtained from PBMCs or a T cell subset sorted from them (not recorded which).

Written as DNA, the CDR3 is TGTGCCAGCAGCTTCTTCGGGGGGGCTGGCGGGGAGCTGTTTTTT. This codes for CASSFFGGAGGELFF. The V gene is TRBV11-1, the J gene TRBJ2-2; 8 nucleotides agree with TRBD2. The CDR3 is made up of 15 amino acids. Germline lookup yields CDR1 SGHAT and CDR2 FQDESV (reference sequence). The trim removed 3 bases at V and 7 bases at J, leaving 7 bases unmatched.